The rows below give T cell receptor beta chains drawn from one sample of a study of siplizumab effects on memory and regulatory T cells. Measured with immunoSEQ multiplex PCR; TCRdb has only the in-frame clones, and not every one. The sample records about 70,000 clones, about 90% being singletons. Sequencing used Tregs sorted from blood. Receptors originate from a human donor in good health. Each CDR3 is given with its conserved first and last residue.

v_call cdr3_aa
TRBV7-9 CASSRNRNTEAFF
TRBV5-1 CASSLDPGASNEQFF
TRBV6-1 CASSVASSYEQYF
TRBV16 CASSQNNQETQYF
TRBV5-1 CASSLTGGGEAFF
TRBV5-4 CASSFDNQPQHF
TRBV6-1 CASSWRHLGNTEAFF
TRBV6-5 CASSLSGNTIYF
TRBV7-8 CASSLQPGMETQYF
TRBV27 CASSFVGTHEQFF
TRBV9 CASSATPGGAGTEAFF
TRBV5-6 CASSLPLLANEQFF
TRBV29-1 CSVVPPTERSGGEQFF
TRBV7-2 CASRPSGLAGKETQYF
TRBV6-1 CASSEALRGGRHTMGSNQPQHF
TRBV5-1 CASSGWSGNTEAFF
TRBV18 CASSPLDGKGMTFF
TRBV18 CASSPLSYSGANVLTF
TRBV2 CASSVAGGYEQFF
TRBV20-1 CSATAYNEQFF
TRBV4-1 CASSQEQGGYGYTF
TRBV28 CASRSHSSNQPQHF
TRBV5-4 CASSLEPGQSYEQYF
TRBV9 CASSVVGGGYTF
TRBV18 CASSPDNYGYTF
TRBV10-3 CAISYTGTGPGNTIYF
TRBV9 CASSRGGIGNQPQHF
TRBV11-2 CASTLLRGLGEAFF
TRBV7-8 CASSLVKTNTGELFF
TRBV19 CASSLVDRGRDTQYF
TRBV12-5 CASGLETTGGPETQYF
TRBV28 CASLRTVNTEAFF
TRBV6-1 CASSGTGGAGNQPQHF
TRBV28 CASSTGPRSGNTIYF
TRBV7-2 CASSRRGQENTEAFF
TRBV2 CASTLVRGSTDTQYF
TRBV5-4 CASSLSFGGLGNEQFF
TRBV5-3 CARSLRLAGGQETQYF
TRBV25-1 CASSDPAGQGYTGELFF
TRBV29-1 CSVQLQSNTGELFF
TRBV6-5 CAVRGPPSGELFF
TRBV25-1 CASSRLAGVEQFF
TRBV5-6 CASSSQGLLYGYTF
TRBV29-1 CSVAQGGSNQPQHF
TRBV4-1 CASSQGTGGGDQPQHF
TRBV5-8 CASNGRTGYNEQFF
TRBV6-4 CASSEGGSGYNEQFF
TRBV6-1 CASSEAAADTQYF
TRBV4-1 CASRGRTSGNFYEQFF
TRBV10-2 CASSGTDEQYF